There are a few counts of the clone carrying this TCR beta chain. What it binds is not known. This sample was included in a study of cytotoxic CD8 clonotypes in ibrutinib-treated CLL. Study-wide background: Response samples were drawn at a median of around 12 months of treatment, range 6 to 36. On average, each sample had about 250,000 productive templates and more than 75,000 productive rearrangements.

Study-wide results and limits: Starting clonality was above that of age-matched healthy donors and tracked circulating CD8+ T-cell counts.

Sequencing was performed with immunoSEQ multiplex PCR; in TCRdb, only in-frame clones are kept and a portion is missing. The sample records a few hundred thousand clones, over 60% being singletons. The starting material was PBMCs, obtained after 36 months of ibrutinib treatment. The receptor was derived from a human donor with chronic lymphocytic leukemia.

The CDR3 nucleotides are TGTGCCAGCAGTTTACCTCAGGGGAGCATGAACACTGAAGCTTTCTTT. Encoded protein: CASSLPQGSMNTEAFF. This sequence joins TRBV28 and TRBJ1-1; D possibly corresponds to TRBD1 (6 bases). Trimming pared 2 bases from V and 0 bases from J, leaving 13 bases between. This CDR3 has 16 residues. Germline-derived CDR1 and CDR2 are MDHEN and SYDVKM.